The 28 T cell receptor beta chains reported below all come from one sample, sequenced in a study of cytomegalovirus exposure and HLA in healthy donors (TCRdb year 2017). The library relied on the immunoSEQ multiplex PCR assay. For the multiplex PCR, a mixture combining 60 forward primers for TCR Vbeta segments and 13 reverse primers for TCR Jbeta segments was used. As stored in TCRdb, this immuneACCESS dataset retains in-frame rearrangements with V and J assigned. A fraction of the clones does not appear; measured against another copy, unresolved V genes explain less than half of the discrepancy, and the remainder lacks a known reason. Present in this sample are some 130,000 clones, approximately 85% of which were seen just once. The top ten constitute about 6.7% of the sample. The specimen sequenced was PBMCs. The receptors were sampled from a young woman in good health and CMV-seropositive.

The chain joins TRBV30 to TRBJ2-4; TRBD1 might be the D (6 bases). CDR1 and CDR2 from the germline V gene are GTSNPN and SVGIG (reference sequence). There are 12 residues in the CDR3. For the CDR3, the DNA is TGTTCCGTACAGGGTTCCAAAAACATTCAGTACTTC. Translation: CSVQGSKNIQYF.

The chain links TRBV5-1 to TRBJ1-4; 10 nucleotides align to TRBD1. Germline V gene sequence: CDR1 SGHRS, CDR2 YFSETQ. The CDR3 loop spans 14 amino acids. V shed 4 bases, J shed 7 bases, and the junction held 4 bases outside the gene matches. This chain's CDR3 is CASSPGQGSEKLFF. CDR3 coding DNA: TGCGCCAGCAGCCCGGGACAGGGGAGTGAAAAACTGTTTTTT.

The gene calls are TRBV9 and TRBJ2-7; 7 bases are shared with TRBD1. After removal of 0 bases from V and 0 bases from J, the junction contained 3 bases not matched to a gene. Germline V CDR1 and CDR2: SGDLS, YYNGEE. The CDR3 consists of 15 residues. CDR3 residues: CASSVEGASSYEQYF. The CDR3 DNA follows: TGTGCCAGCAGCGTAGAGGGGGCCAGCTCCTACGAGCAGTACTTC.

The rearrangement links TRBV7-9 to TRBJ1-2; tentatively, D is TRBD1 (5 bases). V was trimmed by 4 bases and J by 1 base, leaving 16 bases between them. Looked up from germline, CDR1 is SEHNR and CDR2 is FQNEAQ (reference sequence). This CDR3 is 16 amino acids long. The CDR3 coding sequence is TGTGCCAGCAGCTCCGGTTCCCGGACATTTAACTATGGCTACACCTTC. Amino acid sequence: CASSSGSRTFNYGYTF.

The chain has TRBV9 and TRBJ1-4; TRBD1 matches at 9 bases. The V and J ends lost 4 bases and 3 bases, in that order; junction bases with no gene match: 10. CDR1 is SGDLS, CDR2 YYNGEE, per germline. The CDR3 runs to 17 residues. The CDR3 sequence: CASSQRGQGVPNEKLFF. DNA for the CDR3: TGTGCCAGCAGCCAACGGGGACAGGGAGTTCCTAATGAAAAACTGTTTTTT.

The chain combines TRBV7-8 with TRBJ1-5; the D gene is possibly TRBD1 (5 bases). Germline V gene sequence: CDR1 SGHVS, CDR2 FQNEAQ. V was clipped by 5 bases and J by 2 bases, with 16 bases between them. CDR3 length: 16 residues. CDR3 sequence (DNA): TGTGCCAGCAGCACCTCGGGGGGGGGAGGCAATCAGCCCCAGCATTTT. Translation gives CASSTSGGGGNQPQHF.

The chain employs TRBV5-1 and TRBJ1-4; a possible D gene is TRBD1 (6 bases). The CDR3 sequence is 16 residues long. V dropped 4 bases and J dropped 6 bases, with 19 bases sitting between them. The germline V gene encodes CDR1 SGHRS and CDR2 YFSETQ. In DNA form, the CDR3 reads TGCGCCAGCAGCCCTGGGGGGGCCAGCGGATATGAAAAACTGTTTTTT. Protein: CASSPGGASGYEKLFF.

This clone occurred a few times. The CDR3 loop reads CASSSRDRGANYGYTF. In DNA, the CDR3 is TGTGCCAGTAGTAGCCGGGACAGGGGTGCTAACTATGGCTACACCTTC. The V and J genes are TRBV19 and TRBJ1-2; TRBD1 matches at 10 bases. The germline gives CDR1 LNHDA, CDR2 SQIVND (reference sequence). The length of the CDR3 is 16 residues. V trimming: 4 bases; J trimming: 0 bases; junction bases outside the gene matches: 5.

The gene calls are TRBV2 and TRBJ2-3; a weak D match, TRBD2 (7 bases). The CDR3 totals 17 residues. From germline, CDR1 is SNHLY and CDR2 FYNNEI. V lost 8 bases and J 6 bases, leaving 27 bases between the germline ends. The CDR3 bases are TGTGCCAGCCTAAGCAAGGGGTACAGGGCGGGAGCCGATACGCAGTATTTT. Translating gives CASLSKGYRAGADTQYF.

This clone is a singleton in its sample. This chain uses TRBV6-1 with TRBJ2-2, with 9 bases that match TRBD1. The germline gives CDR1 MNHNS, CDR2 SASEGT. J lost 7 bases, V lost 6 bases, and 9 bases had no gene match. This CDR3 is built from 15 residues. CDR3 in DNA: TGTGCCAGCAGCATTCTACAGGGGGCTAGCGGGGAGCTGTTTTTT. Protein: CASSILQGASGELFF.

This rearrangement joins TRBV27 to TRBJ1-4; no reliable D call. Deletions cut 6 bases from V and 5 bases from J, with 7 bases between. Germline V gives CDR1 MNHEY, CDR2 SMNVEV (reference sequence). This CDR3 spans 12 amino acids. The CDR3 bases are TGTGCCAGCAGCGACGGGAATGAAAAACTGTTTTTT. This translates into CASSDGNEKLFF.

This clone was observed a few times. This chain joins TRBV2 and TRBJ2-5, with TRBD1 identical over 9 bases. Per germline, CDR1 SNHLY and CDR2 FYNNEI. The V and J ends lost 7 bases and 5 bases, in that order; junction bases with no gene match: 8. The CDR3 sequence is 14 residues long. The CDR3 reads CASTSGTGSETQYF. CDR3 nucleotides: TGTGCCAGCACCTCCGGGACAGGGAGTGAGACCCAGTACTTC. Complete variable domain (other parts from reference TRBV2 and TRBJ2-5): EPEVTQTPSHQVTQMGQEVILRCVPISNHLYFYWYRQILGQKVEFLVSFYNNEISEKSEIFDDQFSVERPDGSNFTLKIRSTKLEDSAMYFCASTSGTGSETQYFGPGTRLLVL.

This clone was recorded once. This chain joins TRBV14 and TRBJ2-7, with D tentatively TRBD2 (6 bases). V lost 4 bases and J 4 bases, leaving 20 bases between the germline ends. Germline CDR1 is SGHDN and CDR2 is FVKESK. The CDR3 covers 16 residues. The CDR3 nucleotides read TGTGCCAGCAGCCCCGGTTCCAGTTTGGGACTTTACGAGCAGTACTTC. Its protein is CASSPGSSLGLYEQYF.

The chain uses TRBV5-6 and TRBJ2-7; 16 bases map to TRBD2. The CDR3 is 15 residues long. CDR1 is SGHDT and CDR2 is YYEEEE in the germline V gene. V shed 5 bases and J 9 bases; nucleotides not matched to a gene: 8. CDR3 DNA sequence: TGTGCCAGCAGTTCCGGGACTAGCGGGAGGGAAGCGCAGTACTTC. The encoded protein is CASSSGTSGREAQYF. Full variable domain (missing parts from reference TRBV5-6 and TRBJ2-7): DAGVTQSPTHLIKTRGQQVTLRCSPKSGHDTVSWYQQALGQGPQFIFQYYEEEERQRGNFPDRFSGHQFPNYSSELNVNALLLGDSALYLCASSSGTSGREAQYFGPGTRLTVT.

V usage is TRBV27 and J usage is TRBJ1-5; 7 bases fit TRBD1. With V trimmed by 4 bases and J by 6 bases, 3 bases remained unmatched. Germline loops: CDR1 MNHEY, CDR2 SMNVEV (reference sequence). This CDR3 spans 13 amino acids. The DNA for the CDR3 is TGTGCCAGCAGTTCTACAGGGGTTCAGCCCCAGCATTTT. Translated: CASSSTGVQPQHF.

CDR3 nucleotides: TGTGCCAGCAGCCCCAGTGGACTAGCGGGGGGGTACGAGCAGTACTTC. Translated, it gives CASSPSGLAGGYEQYF. The rearrangement uses TRBV13 and TRBJ2-7, with TRBD2 identical over 15 bases. Germline V gene data show CDR1 as PRHDT and CDR2 as FYEKMQ (reference sequence). V trimming: 5 bases; J trimming: 4 bases; junction bases outside the gene matches: 6. The length of the CDR3 is 16 residues. Based on the CDR3 plus reference TRBV13 and TRBJ2-7, the full variable domain is AAGVIQSPRHLIKEKRETATLKCYPIPRHDTVYWYQQGPGQDPQFLISFYEKMQSDKGSIPDRFSAQQFSDYHSELNMSSLELGDSALYFCASSPSGLAGGYEQYFGPGTRLTVT.

This rearrangement joins TRBV7-3 to TRBJ2-1; 7 nucleotides align to TRBD1. With V trimmed by 2 bases and J by 4 bases, 5 bases remained unmatched. CDR1 is SGHTA and CDR2 is FQGTGA in the germline V gene. CDR3 length: 15 residues. Here the CDR3 reads CASSLLTGSYNEQFF. CDR3 sequence (DNA): TGTGCCAGCAGCTTACTGACAGGGTCGTACAATGAGCAGTTCTTC.

The V call is TRBV28, the J call TRBJ1-5; a weak D match, TRBD1 (5 bases). Germline V lookup: CDR1 MDHEN, CDR2 SYDVKM. The ends were cut back, 2 bases at V and 4 bases at J, with 9 bases in the middle. CDR3 length: 14 amino acids. The CDR3 nucleotides read TGTGCCAGCAGTTTACGACAGCTTAATCAGCCCCAGCATTTT. Amino acid sequence: CASSLRQLNQPQHF.

This chain joins TRBV5-6 and TRBJ2-3; 13 positions agree with TRBD2. This CDR3 comprises 15 residues. J gave up 3 bases and V 4 bases, and 2 bases lay outside the gene matches. CDR1 SGHDT and CDR2 YYEEEE come from the germline V gene. The CDR3 reads CASSGLAGVTDTQYF. CDR3 nucleotide sequence: TGTGCCAGCAGCGGACTAGCGGGAGTAACAGATACGCAGTATTTT.

The chain employs TRBV29-1 and TRBJ2-3; D perhaps matches TRBD1 (5 bases). The CDR3 loop spans 14 amino acids. Trimming took 3 bases from V and 0 from J, leaving 10 bases between them. CDR1 is SQVTM and CDR2 is ANQGSEA in the germline V gene. The CDR3 DNA follows: TGCAGCGTTGAGGGGCAAGGGAGCACAGATACGCAGTATTTT. It codes for CSVEGQGSTDTQYF.

The chain employs TRBV2 and TRBJ1-2, with 7 bases lining up with TRBD1. Germline V gene lookup returns CDR1 SNHLY and CDR2 FYNNEI. This CDR3 is 14 amino acids long. The junction had 8 bases not matched to a gene; V was cut back by 6 bases and J by 4 bases. This CDR3 is CASRLRTGPYGYTF. Written as DNA, the CDR3 is TGTGCCAGCAGGCTTCGGACAGGTCCCTATGGCTACACCTTC.

Here the CDR3 reads CASSPSGQNYGYTF. The CDR3 bases are TGTGCCAGCAGCCCATCGGGACAGAACTATGGCTACACCTTC. The gene calls are TRBV4-2 and TRBJ1-2; 7 nucleotides line up with TRBD1. Germline V gene lookup returns CDR1 LGHNA and CDR2 YNFKEQ. CDR3 length equals 14 residues. V was clipped by 4 bases and J by 2 bases; unmatched bases: 4.

The chain recombines TRBV30 with TRBJ1-1; tentative D call: TRBD1 (5 bases). Germline-derived CDR1 and CDR2 are GTSNPN and SVGIG (reference sequence). V lost 3 bases and J 5 bases, leaving 13 bases between the germline ends. The CDR3 length is 13 residues. The CDR3, as DNA: TGTGCCTGGAGGACAGCCCTGAGGACTGAAGCTTTCTTT. This codes for CAWRTALRTEAFF.

This clone has only one observation. V gene TRBV5-1 combines with J gene TRBJ2-3, with D possibly being TRBD2 (5 bases). The CDR3 extends over 17 amino acids. Germline V gives CDR1 SGHRS, CDR2 YFSETQ. The germline V and J ends were trimmed by 4 bases and 1 base, with 19 bases remaining between them. CDR3 in amino acids: CASSLTPQRTGTDTQYF. The CDR3 coding sequence is TGCGCCAGCAGCCTTACCCCACAGCGGACGGGCACAGATACGCAGTATTTT. The full variable domain, its missing parts supplied by reference TRBV5-1 and TRBJ2-3, is KAGVTQTPRYLIKTRGQQVTLSCSPISGHRSVSWYQQTPGQGLQFLFEYFSETQRNKGNFPGRFSGRQFSNSRSEMNVSTLELGDSALYLCASSLTPQRTGTDTQYFGPGTRLTVL.

As to this clone: Other DNA sequences in this sample translate to the same CDR3. The V call is TRBV7-2, the J call TRBJ2-1; the match to TRBD2 covers 10 bases. The CDR3 runs 15 residues. Unmatched junction bases numbered 1, after V lost 2 bases and J lost 3 bases. The germline V gene encodes CDR1 SGHTA and CDR2 FQGNSA. The CDR3 protein is CASSLTSGDYNEQFF. CDR3 nucleotides: TGTGCCAGCAGCTTAACTAGCGGGGACTACAATGAGCAGTTCTTC.

This chain uses TRBV30 with TRBJ2-4; 7 nucleotides line up with TRBD2. V dropped 7 bases and J dropped 0; count of bases not matched to a gene: 6. This CDR3 is 14 amino acids long. In germline, CDR1 is GTSNPN, CDR2 SVGIG (reference sequence). CDR3 sequence reads: CASFSGPAKNIQYF. The CDR3 DNA reads as TGTGCCTCTTTTAGCGGGCCAGCCAAAAACATTCAGTACTTC.

This clone was counted only a few times. J is TRBJ2-1 and V is TRBV9; TRBD2 matches 9 bases. Germline V CDR1 and CDR2: SGDLS, YYNGEE. This CDR3 has 15 residues. The trim removed 4 bases at V and 3 bases at J, leaving 5 bases unmatched. The CDR3 region has the DNA TGTGCCAGCAGCTACGGGACTAGCTTCTACAATGAGCAGTTCTTC. Translated, it gives CASSYGTSFYNEQFF.

This rearrangement joins TRBV19 to TRBJ2-7, with TRBD1 matching 7 bases. The V segment lost 4 bases and the J segment 0 bases; nucleotides outside the gene matches: 6. This CDR3 spans 15 amino acids. Germline values: CDR1 LNHDA, CDR2 SQIVND (reference sequence). CDR3 protein: CASSSQTGISYEQYF. CDR3 nucleotide sequence: TGTGCCAGTAGTAGCCAGACAGGGATCTCCTACGAGCAGTACTTC.